This T cell receptor (beta chain) was sequenced for a study of STAT5B mutations in CD4+ large granular lymphocyte leukemia. The protocol was immunoSEQ multiplex PCR, while the TCRdb copy is restricted to in-frame clones and leaves out a portion. The sample has fewer than 35,000 clones, approximately 90% seen once. Sequencing was carried out using CD4+ T cells from blood buffy coats. The clonotype comes from a human donor in good health.

CDR3 sequence (DNA): TGCGCCAGCAGTCAAAACCGGGGCTATGGCTACACCTTC. This encodes CASSQNRGYGYTF. This chain connects TRBV5-1 to TRBJ1-2, with D hard to call. Germline V gene lookup returns CDR1 SGHRS and CDR2 YFSETQ. The CDR3 has 13 amino acids. V was cut by 5 bases and J by 4 bases, with 12 bases left in between.